The rows below give T cell receptor beta chains drawn from one sample of a study of blood T cell repertoires in COVID-19. Method: immunoSEQ multiplex PCR; TCRdb's copy keeps in-frame clones and lacks some. The sample shows around 100,000 clones, about 85% of them seen only once. What was sequenced was peripheral blood. These receptors were taken from a human donor in a cohort sampled during active COVID-19. The CDR3 runs from the conserved cysteine through the conserved F or W. D genes are given only for firm matches. Clone size is given for some rows only: seen once, a few or many times, or a class if the clone is expanded.

V	D	J	size	DNA	CDR3
TRBV10-3	.	TRBJ1-3	.	TGTGCCATCACCTGGGAGTTCTCTGGAAACACCATATATTTT	CAITWEFSGNTIYF
TRBV3-1/TRBV3-2	TRBD2	TRBJ2-1	.	TGTGCCAGCAGCCACGGGACTACTTCCTACAATGAGCAGTTCTTC	CASSHGTTSYNEQFF
TRBV19	TRBD2	TRBJ2-1	.	TGTGCCAGTGGCGGGACTAGCGGCTACAATGAGCAGTTCTTC	CASGGTSGYNEQFF
TRBV7-2	.	TRBJ1-1	once	TGTGCCAGCAGCGAACAGGTTGAAGCTTTCTTT	CASSEQVEAFF
TRBV19	TRBD2	TRBJ2-2	.	TGTGCCAGTAGTACCCGGGCTAGCGGGACTGAAAGGGAGCTGTTTTTT	CASSTRASGTERELFF
TRBV18	.	TRBJ1-5	once	TGTGCCAGCTCACCACCGGACGGGGGATCTAGCAATCAGCCCCAGCATTTT	CASSPPDGGSSNQPQHF
TRBV2	.	TRBJ2-7	.	TGTGCCAGCAGTGAAGGGGTGGCCGGGACACCGTACTTC	CASSEGVAGTPYF
TRBV10-3	TRBD2	TRBJ2-6	.	TGTGCCATCAGTGATGGGTTCGGACTAGGTTCTTCTGGGGCCAACGTCCTGACTTTC	CAISDGFGLGSSGANVLTF
TRBV19	.	TRBJ1-2	.	TGTGCCAGTAGTATAGAGGGCAGTACTAACTATGGCTACACCTTC	CASSIEGSTNYGYTF
TRBV6-2/TRBV6-3	TRBD1	TRBJ1-5	.	TGTGCCAGCAGTTTCAGGGGGGCAAGCAATCAGCCCCAGCATTTT	CASSFRGASNQPQHF
TRBV6-7	TRBD2	TRBJ2-3	.	TGTGCCAGCAGTTCCCAGCGGGAGACCTCAGATACGCAGTATTTT	CASSSQRETSDTQYF
TRBV19	TRBD1	TRBJ1-1	.	TGTGCCAGTAGTGCCCCGGGACAGCCCCAGCGCACTGAAGCTTTCTTT	CASSAPGQPQRTEAFF
TRBV12-3/TRBV12-4	.	TRBJ2-7	once	TGTGCCAAACCTCACAGGAGTTCGTCGCAGTACTTC	CAKPHRSSSQYF
TRBV9	.	TRBJ2-3	.	TGTGCCAGCAGCGTAGTCCCTGTCGGCACAGATACGCAGTATTTT	CASSVVPVGTDTQYF
TRBV3-1/TRBV3-2	TRBD2	TRBJ2-3	.	TGTGCCAGCAGCCAAGCGCGGGGGGGCAGGGATACGCAGTATTTT	CASSQARGGRDTQYF
TRBV7-6	TRBD2	TRBJ2-3	few	TGTGCCAGCAGCACCCTGGGAGGGTCAAGCACAGATACGCAGTATTTT	CASSTLGGSSTDTQYF
TRBV5-4	TRBD1	TRBJ2-6	.	TGTGCCAACTCCAGGACAGGGGGGATGGGGGCCAACGTCCTGACTTTC	CANSRTGGMGANVLTF
TRBV6-6	TRBD2	TRBJ2-1	few	TGTGCCACCGCTCTCCAGCGGGGGGGCCGGGAGCAGTTCTTC	CATALQRGGREQFF
TRBV24-1	TRBD1	TRBJ2-5	.	TGTGCCACCAGTGAGGCGGGACAGGGGATTGGGGAGACCCAGTACTTC	CATSEAGQGIGETQYF
TRBV13	.	TRBJ2-5	.	TGTGCCAGCAGCTTTAGCTCGACGTACCAAGAGACCCAGTACTTC	CASSFSSTYQETQYF
TRBV5-1	TRBD1	TRBJ2-5	.	TGCGCCAGCACCCGACAGGGGGTAGGGGAGACCCAGTACTTC	CASTRQGVGETQYF
TRBV24-1	TRBD1	TRBJ2-3	.	TGTGCCACCAGTGATTCTATTGACAGGGGAGGTTTAGATACGCAGTATTTT	CATSDSIDRGGLDTQYF
TRBV7-9	TRBD2	TRBJ2-3	.	TGTGCCAGCAGCGAAACTAGCGGGGGCACAGATACGCAGTATTTT	CASSETSGGTDTQYF
TRBV11-2	TRBD2	TRBJ2-1	.	TGTGCCAGCAGCTTAGGAGGGTTGGGAAGCGGGAGGGCCTACAATGAGCAGTTCTTC	CASSLGGLGSGRAYNEQFF
TRBV5-1	.	TRBJ2-3	once	TGCGCCAGCAGCTTTCAGTGGCCTAGCACAGATACGCAGTATTTT	CASSFQWPSTDTQYF
TRBV5-1	TRBD1	TRBJ2-7	.	TGCGCCAGCAGCTTGGCCGGGACAGGGGCCTTCGCAAGCTTCTACGAGCAGTACTTC	CASSLAGTGAFASFYEQYF
TRBV12-3/TRBV12-4	.	TRBJ1-6	.	TGTGCCAGCAGCGTAGGGGGTTATTCACCCCTCCACTTT	CASSVGGYSPLHF